Following are 12 T cell receptor beta chains from one sample sequenced in a study of T-cell reconstitution after alpha-beta-depleted transplantation in children. A TCRbeta library incorporating unique molecular identifiers was prepared. TCRdb used MiXCR to reprocess the PCR reads, holding one entry per CDR3 protein. Altogether a few hundred thousand distinct CDR3 sequences are present, approximately 12% being singletons, with the ten largest covering about 2.2%. The sequencing used PBMCs, mostly from graft donor cells, collected 360 days after TCRalphabeta/CD19-depleted stem cell transplant. Receptors originate from a male patient aged 5 to 17 who had a stem cell transplant for acute myeloid leukemia, so the T cells may come from the graft donor.

This clonotype turned up a few times. The chain employs TRBV20-1 and TRBJ2-7; D unresolved. This CDR3 is 15 amino acids long. V was cut by 2 bases and J by 0 bases, with 14 bases left in between. Germline-derived CDR1 and CDR2 are DFQATT and SNEGSKA (reference sequence). The CDR3 here is CSARRNYRSSYEQYF. The CDR3 DNA sequence: TGCAGTGCTAGACGGAACTATCGAAGCTCCTACGAGCAGTACTTC.

The table lists this clonotype with a few counts. The V and J genes are TRBV7-2 and TRBJ2-7, with TRBD2 identical over 8 bases. The CDR3 consists of 17 residues. The V gene end was trimmed by 6 bases and the J gene end by 1 base; junction bases not matched to a gene: 14. Germline V gene sequence: CDR1 SGHTA, CDR2 FQGNSA. This CDR3 is CASSKIISGSRSYEQYF. The CDR3 nucleotides read TGTGCCAGCAGTAAAATTATCAGCGGGAGTAGGTCCTACGAGCAGTACTTC.

V usage is TRBV28 and J usage is TRBJ1-5, with unresolved D. CDR1 and CDR2 (germline): MDHEN, SYDVKM. CDR3 length equals 15 residues. V lost 3 bases and J 2 bases, leaving 11 bases between the germline ends. The CDR3 nucleotides are TGTGCCAGCAGTTTTGGCCTGGCGGGCAATCAGCCCCAGCATTTT. Protein: CASSFGLAGNQPQHF.

The genes are TRBV7-9 and TRBJ2-1; 7 nucleotides line up with TRBD1. In germline, CDR1 is SEHNR, CDR2 FQNEAQ (reference sequence). The junction had 5 bases not matched to a gene; V was cut back by 4 bases and J by 8 bases. This CDR3 has 13 residues. The CDR3 region is CASSWGQTDEQFF. In DNA form, the CDR3 reads TGTGCCAGCAGCTGGGGACAGACAGATGAGCAGTTCTTC. Together with reference TRBV7-9 and TRBJ2-1, the CDR3 gives the full variable domain: DTGVSQNPRHKITKRGQNVTFRCDPISEHNRLYWYRQTLGQGPEFLTYFQNEAQLEKSRLLSDRFSAERPKGSFSTLEIQRTEQGDSAMYLCASSWGQTDEQFFGPGTRLTVL.

The J gene is TRBJ1-6, the V gene TRBV3-1; weak D call: TRBD1 (6 bases). The V gene lost 6 bases and the J gene lost 6 bases, with 21 bases spanning the gap. The CDR3 totals 17 residues. Germline CDR1 and CDR2: LGHDT and YNNKEL (reference sequence). CDR3 sequence reads: CASSDRGGGNFNSPLHF. The CDR3 DNA is TGTGCCAGCAGTGACCGAGGAGGGGGGAATTTTAATTCACCCCTCCACTTT.

A few counts support this clonotype. V is TRBV7-8 and J is TRBJ1-4; 7 nucleotides match TRBD1. Per the germline V gene, CDR1 is SGHVS and CDR2 is FQNEAQ. The V segment lost 1 base and the J segment 4 bases; nucleotides outside the gene matches: 3. There are 15 residues in the CDR3. This chain's CDR3 is CASSLDHRGNEKLFF. CDR3 sequence (DNA): TGTGCCAGCAGCTTAGATCACAGGGGTAATGAAAAACTGTTTTTT.

CDR3: CASSLVGGFSYEQYF. CDR3 DNA sequence: TGCGCCAGCAGCTTGGTGGGAGGTTTCTCCTACGAGCAGTACTTC. The chain combines TRBV5-1 with TRBJ2-7; the D gene is possibly TRBD2 (6 bases). The germline V gene encodes CDR1 SGHRS and CDR2 YFSETQ. The CDR3 contains 15 residues. The V and J ends lost 0 bases and 0 bases respectively, with 10 bases between them.

A few counts support this clonotype. The rearrangement joins TRBV25-1 to TRBJ2-7, with 9 bases identical to TRBD1. This CDR3 region has 14 residues. The germline gives CDR1 MGHDK, CDR2 SYGVNS. With V trimmed by 7 bases and J by 4 bases, 8 bases remained unmatched. CDR3: CASKPQGQGYEQYF. As DNA, the CDR3 is TGTGCCAGCAAGCCCCAAGGACAGGGGTACGAGCAGTACTTC.

This clonotype has only a few counts. The V gene is TRBV6-4, the J gene TRBJ1-1; D ambiguous. This CDR3 is built from 13 residues. CDR1 is MRHNA, CDR2 SNTAGT, per germline. Trimming stripped 7 bases from V and 4 bases from J, with 13 bases between. The CDR3 coding sequence is TGTGCCAGCACCAACAGTTGGGGCACTGAAGCTTTCTTT. It codes for CASTNSWGTEAFF.

Only a few counts were recorded for this clonotype. This chain uses TRBV4-3 with TRBJ2-2, with D possibly TRBD2 on 5 matching bases. This CDR3 has 16 residues. The V end lost 1 base, the J end lost 0 bases, and 9 bases lay between the germline ends. Germline values: CDR1 LGHNA, CDR2 YSLEER. DNA of the CDR3: TGCGCCAGCAGCCAAGTATTCGGGGCGAACACCGGGGAGCTGTTTTTT. Translation: CASSQVFGANTGELFF.

This clonotype has just a few counts. The chain uses TRBV5-8 and TRBJ1-5, with D maybe TRBD1 (6 bases). CDR3 length equals 14 residues. The V end lost 3 bases, the J end lost 3 bases, and 10 bases lay between the germline ends. Germline V gene lookup returns CDR1 SGHTS and CDR2 YDEGEE. The CDR3, as DNA: TGTGCCAGCAGCTGGATGGGGGCCAATCAGCCCCAGCATTTT. It yields the protein CASSWMGANQPQHF.

This clonotype was observed a handful of times. J is TRBJ2-4 and V is TRBV20-1; D is unresolved. V was shortened by 0 bases and J by 8 bases, with 11 bases between the two germline ends. Germline V gene data show CDR1 as DFQATT and CDR2 as SNEGSKA (reference sequence). The CDR3 covers 13 residues. The CDR3 here is CSARDAAKDIQYF. The CDR3 DNA follows: TGCAGTGCTAGAGATGCAGCGAAGGACATTCAGTACTTC.